Below, 8 T cell receptor beta chains from the same sample are listed, as sequenced in a study of memory CD4+ T cells and cytomegalovirus serostatus. Some clones are missing from TCRdb's copy, which holds only in-frame ones; the method was immunoSEQ multiplex PCR. The top ten clones hold about 1.4% of a sample with under 55,000 clones, more than 70% of them seen once. The sort gate was single viable CD3+CD4+CD8-CD45RO+ cells for memory CD4+ T cells. Sequencing input: memory CD4+ T cells from blood. The origin of the receptors is an adult in good health and CMV-seropositive.

V and J are TRBV29-1 and TRBJ1-2; D is unclear. The length of the CDR3 is 12 residues. Germline V lookup: CDR1 SQVTM, CDR2 ANQGSEA. The V end was cut by 7 bases, the J end by 2 bases, with 11 bases between. The CDR3 is CSGGGGNYGYTF. The CDR3 nucleotides read TGCAGCGGGGGTGGTGGGAACTATGGCTACACCTTC.

The rearrangement links TRBV27 to TRBJ2-6; 7 bases fit TRBD2. The CDR3 contains 13 residues. Germline assignment: CDR1 MNHEY and CDR2 SMNVEV (reference sequence). V dropped 10 bases and J dropped 9; count of bases not matched to a gene: 9. The CDR3 reads CATMGGVLNVLTF. The CDR3 nucleotides are TGTGCCACCATGGGGGGGGTCCTCAACGTCCTGACTTTC. Complete variable domain (other parts from reference TRBV27 and TRBJ2-6): EAQVTQNPRYLITVTGKKLTVTCSQNMNHEYMSWYRQDPGLGLRQIYYSMNVEVTDKGDVPEGYKVSRKEKRNFPLILESPSPNQTSLYFCATMGGVLNVLTFGAGSRLTVL.

V gene TRBV10-3 combines with J gene TRBJ1-3, with no clear D. The CDR3 is made up of 13 amino acids. Germline loops: CDR1 ENHRY, CDR2 SYGVKD. Trimming removed 4 bases at V and 4 bases at J, with 8 bases between. For the CDR3, the DNA is TGTGCCATCAGTGTTAAGGGAGGAAACACCATATATTTT. This encodes CAISVKGGNTIYF.

The CDR3 sequence is CASRRGTVDNEQFF. In DNA, the CDR3 is TGTGCCAGCAGGAGGGGTACAGTCGACAATGAGCAGTTCTTC. V gene TRBV7-3 combines with J gene TRBJ2-1, with D perhaps assigned TRBD1 or TRBD2 (5 bases each). The CDR3 length is 14 residues. Germline V gene sequence: CDR1 SGHTA, CDR2 FQGTGA. Trimming shortened V by 6 bases and J by 5 bases, and 14 bases separated the two germline ends.

This clone is medium-sized in the sample. The rearrangement links TRBV18 to TRBJ1-6, with no clear D. With 4 bases removed from V and 0 bases from J, the gap between germline ends came to 10 bases. CDR1 and CDR2 (germline): KGHSH, LQKENI. The CDR3 sequence is 16 residues long. CDR3 amino acids: CASSRKVGSYNSPLHF. The CDR3 DNA follows: TGTGCCAGCTCACGTAAGGTGGGCTCCTATAATTCACCCCTCCACTTT.

The chain recombines TRBV6-5 with TRBJ1-1; possible D gene TRBD1, 5 bases. Germline-derived CDR1 and CDR2 are MNHEY and SVGAGI. Trimming shortened V by 5 bases and J by 1 base, and 11 bases separated the two germline ends. CDR3 size: 14 residues. The CDR3 is CASSRGAANTEAFF. The CDR3 nucleotides are TGTGCCAGCAGTCGCGGGGCGGCGAACACTGAAGCTTTCTTT.

The rearrangement joins TRBV29-1 to TRBJ1-2; D possibly corresponds to TRBD1 (5 bases). CDR3 length: 14 residues. Per germline, CDR1 SQVTM and CDR2 ANQGSEA. The germline V and J ends were trimmed by 4 bases and 1 base, with 13 bases remaining between them. The CDR3 is CSVGGDGINYGYTF. The CDR3 region has the DNA TGCAGCGTTGGGGGGGACGGAATTAACTATGGCTACACCTTC.

The chain combines TRBV7-9 with TRBJ2-5, with D unresolved. Between the trimmed V and J ends, which lost 4 bases and 2 bases, there was a span of 17 bases. This CDR3 region has 16 residues. Germline values: CDR1 SEHNR, CDR2 FQNEAQ (reference sequence). CDR3 in amino acids: CASSSKGVGVQETQYF. CDR3 coding DNA: TGTGCCAGCAGCTCCAAGGGCGTTGGAGTTCAAGAGACCCAGTACTTC.